The rows below give T cell receptor beta chains drawn from one sample of a study of neoadjuvant anti-PD-1 for oral cavity cancer. Sequencing used immunoSEQ multiplex PCR; TCRdb keeps in-frame clones, though not all of them. The data show approximately 7,100 clones, with roughly 70% seen just once and about 3.4% held by the top ten. The input for sequencing was PBMCs, taken before nivolumab (anti-PD-1) treatment. These receptors came from a person between 35 and 79 years old with oral cavity squamous cell carcinoma. Each CDR3 is given with its conserved first and last residue. D genes are given only for firm matches. Not all rows give a size; the values are once, few, many and, for expanded clones, a class.

.	TRBV6-6	.	TRBJ2-1	CASSYEASSYNEQFF	TGTGCCAGCAGTTATGAGGCGAGCTCCTACAATGAGCAGTTCTTC
.	TRBV18	.	TRBJ1-1	CASSRADREAFF	TGTGCCAGCTCACGAGCGGACAGAGAAGCTTTCTTT
.	TRBV10-1	TRBD2	TRBJ2-3	CASSESTSGTDTQYF	TGCGCCAGCAGTGAGTCGACTAGCGGCACAGATACGCAGTATTTT
.	TRBV4-1	.	TRBJ2-5	CASSQYPSNPETQYF	TGCGCCAGCAGCCAATACCCAAGCAACCCGGAGACCCAGTACTTC
once	TRBV7-2	TRBD2	TRBJ2-1	CASSLRSGAGNEQFF	TGTGCCAGCAGCTTAAGGAGCGGGGCCGGGAATGAGCAGTTCTTC
.	TRBV19	TRBD2	TRBJ2-3	CASSIRGLAGVHGDTQYF	TGTGCCAGTAGTATTAGGGGACTAGCGGGGGTTCACGGAGATACGCAGTATTTT
few	TRBV11-2	.	TRBJ1-5	CASSLQGRNQPQHF	TGTGCCAGCAGCTTACAGGGCCGCAATCAGCCCCAGCATTTT
.	TRBV4-3	.	TRBJ2-2	CASSQVLTGELFF	TGCGCCAGCAGCCAAGTACTTACCGGGGAGCTGTTTTTT
.	TRBV7-2	TRBD1	TRBJ2-3	CASSYRDRNSDTQYF	TGTGCCAGCAGTTACCGGGACAGGAACTCAGATACGCAGTATTTT
.	TRBV2	TRBD1	TRBJ2-1	CASSVQGAPYNEQFF	TGTGCCAGCAGTGTTCAGGGGGCCCCCTACAATGAGCAGTTCTTC
.	TRBV6-5	.	TRBJ1-5	CASSQQGEQPQHF	TGTGCCAGCAGTCAACAGGGAGAGCAGCCCCAGCATTTT
.	TRBV7-2	.	TRBJ1-3	CASSAHTGPGNTIYF	TGTGCCAGCAGCGCCCACACAGGACCTGGAAACACCATATATTTT
.	TRBV6-5	.	TRBJ1-4	CASSYSKREKLFF	TGTGCCAGCAGTTACTCGAAGCGCGAAAAACTGTTTTTT
.	TRBV5-1	TRBD1	TRBJ1-2	CASSSKGQGSDGYTF	TGCGCCAGCAGCTCTAAAGGACAGGGTTCGGATGGCTACACCTTC
.	TRBV5-1	.	TRBJ1-4	CASSLGVRAESNEKLFF	TGCGCCAGCAGCTTGGGGGTCAGGGCGGAATCTAATGAAAAACTGTTTTTT
.	TRBV5-1	.	TRBJ2-7	CASSFYEQYF	TGCGCCAGCAGCTTCTACGAGCAGTACTTC
.	TRBV4-3	.	TRBJ2-5	CASSQEWGGGETQYF	TGCGCCAGCAGCCAAGAGTGGGGCGGGGGCGAGACCCAGTACTTC
once	TRBV5-1	TRBD2	TRBJ2-5	CASSPGTSGQETQYF	TGCGCCAGCAGCCCAGGGACTAGCGGACAAGAGACCCAGTACTTC
.	TRBV5-6	.	TRBJ2-6	CASSHRVVGANVLTF	TGTGCCAGCAGTCACCGGGTGGTAGGGGCCAACGTCCTGACTTTC
.	TRBV5-6	.	TRBJ1-5	CASSLGGAGNQPQHF	TGTGCCAGCAGCTTGGGGGGCGCCGGCAATCAGCCCCAGCATTTT
.	TRBV5-4	TRBD2	TRBJ2-1	CASSLRRGGMDEQFF	TGTGCCAGCAGCTTGCGGCGGGGGGGCATGGATGAGCAGTTCTTC
few	TRBV27	.	TRBJ1-6	CASSLFQGGSPLHF	TGTGCCAGCAGTTTATTCCAGGGAGGGTCGCCCCTCCACTTT
.	TRBV29-1	.	TRBJ1-6	CSVERGGSGRNSPLHF	TGCAGCGTTGAAAGGGGGGGGTCGGGTAGGAATTCACCCCTCCACTTT